This T cell receptor (beta chain) was profiled in a study of OX40 agonist ivuxolimab in advanced cancers. TCRdb keeps only in-frame clones here, not all; method: immunoSEQ multiplex PCR. The table includes approximately 100,000 clones, over 75% detected once. The specimen comprised CD4+ or CD8+ T cells sorted from blood, sampled in a trial of the OX40 agonist ivuxolimab. The clonotype originates from an adult with an advanced solid tumor such as melanoma, head and neck, liver or kidney cancer.

The CDR3 here is CASSLPYEQYF. The CDR3 DNA reads TGCGCCAGCAGCTTGCCCTACGAGCAGTACTTC. The rearrangement uses TRBV5-1 and TRBJ2-7; D is ambiguous. Germline CDR1 and CDR2: SGHRS and YFSETQ. CDR3 length: 11 residues. The ends were cut back, 1 base at V and 2 bases at J, with 1 base in the middle.